This T cell receptor beta chain was recorded in a study of blood T cell repertoires in COVID-19. Trimming left V 3 bases short and J 5 bases short, with 18 bases between. Per the germline V gene, CDR1 is SGHRS and CDR2 is YFSETQ. The length of the CDR3 is 15 residues. In the original processing: Amplification with reference gene primers provided the estimates of nucleated cell counts. Sequencing was performed with immunoSEQ multiplex PCR; in TCRdb, only in-frame clones are kept and a portion is missing. V and J calls and clone size come straight from that table; D and trimming were deduced from the DNA. The table records about 110,000 clones, around 90% of them present only once.

This clonotype was obtained from a human donor in a cohort sampled during active COVID-19. The sample comprised peripheral blood. J is TRBJ2-7 and V is TRBV5-1, with a tentative D call TRBD1 (6 bases). The CDR3 loop reads CASSSTGNFANEQYF. Here the CDR3 DNA reads TGCGCCAGCAGCTCCACAGGGAATTTTGCGAACGAGCAGTACTTC.